This is a list of T cell receptor beta chains from one sample in a study of T cells in Graves' hyperthyroidism and ophthalmopathy. Via MiXCR, TCRdb re-called the multiplex PCR reads, giving one row per CDR3 protein. This repertoire shows 700,000 or so distinct CDR3 sequences, around 15% found once; its top ten account for about 8.4%. Sequenced input: blood. The source of these receptors is a man in his late teens or twenties with Graves' hyperthyroidism. The CDR3 runs from the conserved cysteine through the conserved F or W. Fields, in order: J gene, V gene, D gene, clone size, CDR3 protein, CDR3 DNA. The D gene is left open where the match is weak. Not every row has a clone size; where given, it reads once, few, many or a size class.

>TRBJ2-3|TRBV5-8|NA|many
CASSFPPETQYF
TGTGCCAGCAGCTTTCCTCCTGAGACGCAGTATTTT
>TRBJ2-1|TRBV11-2|TRBD1|many
CASSGRTGSSYNEQFF
TGTGCCAGCAGCGGTCGGACAGGGAGCTCCTACAATGAGCAGTTCTTC
>TRBJ1-1|TRBV7-2|NA|few
CASSSIRNTEAFF
TGTGCCAGCAGCTCAATCCGAAACACTGAAGCTTTCTTT
>TRBJ2-7|TRBV7-9|TRBD2|NA
CASSLFPSGSEQYF
TGTGCCAGCAGCTTATTCCCTAGCGGGAGCGAGCAGTACTTC
>TRBJ2-3|TRBV7-2|NA|many
CASSLAGADTDTQYF
TGTGCCAGCAGCTTAGCGGGAGCTGACACAGATACGCAGTATTTT
>TRBJ2-7|TRBV9|TRBD1|NA
CASSPGTGPGEQYF
TGTGCCAGCAGCCCAGGGACAGGCCCGGGCGAGCAGTACTTC
>TRBJ2-1|TRBV7-9|NA|many
CASSLADTWGNEQFF
TGTGCCAGCAGCCTCGCCGACACCTGGGGCAATGAGCAGTTCTTC
>TRBJ1-1|TRBV7-9|NA|few
CASIGGARNTEAFF
TGTGCCAGCATAGGGGGGGCGCGGAACACTGAAGCTTTCTTT
>TRBJ2-2|TRBV10-3|TRBD2|few
CAIRPPGLAGDTGELFF
TGTGCCATCAGGCCCCCGGGACTAGCGGGAGACACCGGGGAGCTGTTTTTT
>TRBJ2-1|TRBV5-8|NA|NA
CASSLSLYYNEQFF
TGTGCCAGCAGCTTGAGTCTTTACTACAATGAGCAGTTCTTC
>TRBJ2-7|TRBV3-1|NA|few
CASSPDGRSYEQYF
TGTGCCAGCAGCCCGGATGGCAGGTCCTACGAGCAGTACTTC
>TRBJ2-7|TRBV7-3|NA|many
CASSLTPGRGIYEQYF
TGTGCCAGCAGTCTTACACCGGGACGTGGGATCTACGAGCAGTACTTC
>TRBJ2-7|TRBV7-2|NA|NA
CASSLVGISYEQYF
TGTGCCAGCAGCTTAGTTGGGATTAGCTACGAGCAGTACTTC
>TRBJ2-3|TRBV4-1|TRBD2|few
CASSQGLAGFGVTDTQYF
TGCGCCAGCAGCCAGGGACTAGCGGGATTTGGGGTCACAGATACGCAGTATTTT
>TRBJ2-3|TRBV7-9|TRBD2|many
CASSPFRLAVGTDTQYF
TGTGCCAGCAGCCCCTTTCGACTAGCGGTGGGCACAGATACGCAGTATTTT
>TRBJ2-5|TRBV25-1|TRBD2|NA
CASSEWEGEQETQYF
TGTGCCAGCAGTGAATGGGAGGGCGAACAAGAGACCCAGTACTTC
>TRBJ1-2|TRBV2|NA|NA
CASKEAEASGGYTF
TGTGCCAGCAAGGAGGCGGAGGCGTCGGGGGGCTACACCTTC
>TRBJ2-2|TRBV3-1|NA|NA
CASSRQGPGELFF
TGTGCCAGCAGCCGCCAGGGGCCCGGGGAGCTGTTTTTT
>TRBJ2-3|TRBV27|NA|many
CASSSLTGTQYF
TGTGCCAGCAGTTCCTTAACTGGTACGCAGTATTTT
>TRBJ1-1|TRBV6-1|NA|many
CASSERGPEAFF
TGTGCCAGCAGTGAGCGGGGGCCTGAAGCTTTCTTT
>TRBJ1-6|TRBV27|NA|few
CASRVSYNSPLHF
TGTGCCAGCAGGGTCTCCTATAATTCACCCCTCCACTTT
>TRBJ2-1|TRBV27|NA|many
CASSLMTAAGNEQFF
TGTGCCAGCAGTTTAATGACCGCGGCCGGCAATGAGCAGTTCTTC
>TRBJ2-3|TRBV28|NA|NA
CASSFSGRGDTQYF
TGTGCCAGCAGTTTTAGTGGGAGAGGAGATACGCAGTATTTT
>TRBJ2-1|TRBV9|TRBD2|few
CASSVAGGKQFF
TGTGCCAGCAGCGTAGCGGGAGGGAAGCAGTTCTTC
>TRBJ2-1|TRBV4-3|TRBD2|few
CASSQDTGLGTYNEQFF
TGCGCCAGCAGCCAAGATACTGGACTAGGGACCTACAATGAGCAGTTCTTC
>TRBJ2-7|TRBV7-6|TRBD2|NA
CASSLVAGDTHEQYF
TGTGCCAGCAGCTTAGTAGCGGGAGATACCCACGAGCAGTACTTC
>TRBJ1-1|TRBV6-5|NA|many
CASSAGGVTREAFF
TGTGCCAGCAGCGCCGGGGGGGTCACCAGGGAAGCTTTCTTT
>TRBJ1-5|TRBV28|NA|NA
CASRGGIQPQHF
TGTGCCAGCAGGGGGGGGATTCAGCCCCAGCATTTT
>TRBJ1-1|TRBV4-3|NA|many
CASSQDFGRAFF
TGCGCCAGCAGCCAAGATTTCGGGCGAGCTTTCTTT
>TRBJ2-5|TRBV20-1|TRBD2|few
CSAPGLVQETQYF
TGCAGTGCTCCTGGACTAGTCCAAGAGACCCAGTACTTC
>TRBJ2-1|TRBV12-3/TRBV12-4|TRBD2|few
CASSWGLAISNEQFF
TGTGCCAGCAGTTGGGGACTAGCGATCAGCAATGAGCAGTTCTTC
>TRBJ2-5|TRBV10-3|TRBD2|many
CAISEAGVAETQYF
TGTGCCATCAGTGAAGCGGGAGTCGCAGAGACCCAGTACTTC
>TRBJ2-1|TRBV6-2/TRBV6-3|TRBD2|many
CASSYSAGGKRNEQFF
TGTGCCAGCAGTTACTCCGCGGGAGGTAAAAGGAATGAGCAGTTCTTC
>TRBJ2-7|TRBV29-1|TRBD1|many
CSVESDRGYEQYF
TGCAGCGTTGAATCCGACAGGGGCTACGAGCAGTACTTC
>TRBJ2-5|TRBV3-1|NA|many
CASSLTRKGPQYF
TGTGCCAGCAGCCTTACTCGGAAGGGGCCCCAGTACTTC
>TRBJ2-1|TRBV19|TRBD2|NA
CASRILTSGSLNEQFF
TGTGCCAGTAGGATACTTACTAGCGGGAGCCTCAATGAGCAGTTCTTC
>TRBJ2-1|TRBV6-1|NA|NA
CASSAYTSTGLVYNEQFF
TGTGCCAGCAGTGCCTATACCTCGACAGGACTAGTCTACAATGAGCAGTTCTTC
>TRBJ2-4|TRBV6-1|NA|NA
CASSRTDLAKNIQYF
TGTGCCAGCAGCAGGACGGATCTAGCCAAAAACATTCAGTACTTC
>TRBJ1-4|TRBV19|NA|NA
CASSRTGGLNEKLFF
TGTGCCAGTAGTAGGACGGGCGGTCTTAATGAAAAACTGTTTTTT
>TRBJ2-6|TRBV7-2|NA|many
CASSLSGAAGANVLTF
TGTGCCAGCAGCTTATCGGGCGCCGCTGGGGCCAACGTCCTGACTTTC
>TRBJ2-7|TRBV28|NA|NA
CASSPPPRGGREQYF
TGTGCCAGCAGCCCTCCCCCAAGGGGGGGACGCGAGCAGTACTTC
>TRBJ1-1|TRBV18|NA|many
CASSPKGTEAFF
TGTGCCAGCTCACCGAAGGGCACTGAAGCTTTCTTT
>TRBJ2-7|TRBV12-3/TRBV12-4|NA|few
CASSFNSFYEQYF
TGTGCCAGCAGTTTTAACAGCTTCTACGAGCAGTACTTC
>TRBJ2-6|TRBV7-9|NA|few
CASSLARGTAGANVLTF
TGTGCCAGCAGCTTAGCCAGGGGGACTGCTGGGGCCAACGTCCTGACTTTC
>TRBJ2-7|TRBV2|NA|NA
CASRGAFSYEQYF
TGTGCCAGCAGAGGGGCTTTCTCCTACGAGCAGTACTTC
>TRBJ1-1|TRBV18|NA|many
CASSPPSESVSEAFF
TGTGCCAGCTCACCACCGAGCGAAAGTGTCTCTGAAGCTTTCTTT
>TRBJ2-1|TRBV28|NA|many
CASRESGEQFF
TGTGCCAGCAGGGAGTCGGGTGAGCAGTTCTTC
>TRBJ1-1|TRBV11-3|NA|many
CASSLEPHNTEAFF
TGTGCCAGCAGCTTAGAGCCCCATAACACTGAAGCTTTCTTT
>TRBJ2-3|TRBV20-1|TRBD2|few
CSARVTGSGTSGIKYF
TGCAGTGCTAGAGTTACAGGGTCCGGGACTAGCGGGATAAAGTATTTT
>TRBJ2-3|TRBV24-1|NA|many
CATSDSTHRGYTDTQYF
TGTGCCACCAGTGATTCAACACATCGGGGGTACACAGATACGCAGTATTTT
>TRBJ2-5|TRBV2|NA|many
CASRPDWGTGTQYF
TGTGCCAGCAGGCCCGACTGGGGGACGGGGACCCAGTACTTC
>TRBJ2-5|TRBV5-1|NA|NA
CASSLWGALETQYF
TGCGCCAGCAGCTTGTGGGGGGCCTTGGAGACCCAGTACTTC